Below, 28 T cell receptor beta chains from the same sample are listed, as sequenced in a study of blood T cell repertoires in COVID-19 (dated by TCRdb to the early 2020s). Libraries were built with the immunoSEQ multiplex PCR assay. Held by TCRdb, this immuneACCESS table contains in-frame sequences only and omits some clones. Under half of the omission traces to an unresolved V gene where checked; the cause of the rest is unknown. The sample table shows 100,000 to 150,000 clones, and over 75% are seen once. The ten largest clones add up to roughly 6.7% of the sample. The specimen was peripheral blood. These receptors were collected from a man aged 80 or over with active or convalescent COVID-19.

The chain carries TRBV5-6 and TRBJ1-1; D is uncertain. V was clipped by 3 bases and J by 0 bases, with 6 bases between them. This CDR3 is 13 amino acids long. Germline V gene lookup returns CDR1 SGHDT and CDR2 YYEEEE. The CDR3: CASSSPLNTEAFF. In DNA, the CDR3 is TGTGCCAGCAGCTCTCCCTTGAACACTGAAGCTTTCTTT.

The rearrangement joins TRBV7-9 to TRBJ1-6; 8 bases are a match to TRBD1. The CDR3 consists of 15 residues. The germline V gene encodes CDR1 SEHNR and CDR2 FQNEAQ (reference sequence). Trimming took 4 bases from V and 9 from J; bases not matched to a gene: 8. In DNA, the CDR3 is TGTGCCAGCAGCTCACTACAGGGGGGAACTTCACCCCTCCACTTT. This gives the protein CASSSLQGGTSPLHF.

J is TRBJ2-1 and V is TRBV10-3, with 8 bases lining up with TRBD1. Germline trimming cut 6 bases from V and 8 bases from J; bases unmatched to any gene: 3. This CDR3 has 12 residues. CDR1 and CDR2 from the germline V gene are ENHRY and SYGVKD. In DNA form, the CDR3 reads TGTGCCATCAGGGACAGGGTCGATGAGCAGTTCTTC. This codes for CAIRDRVDEQFF.

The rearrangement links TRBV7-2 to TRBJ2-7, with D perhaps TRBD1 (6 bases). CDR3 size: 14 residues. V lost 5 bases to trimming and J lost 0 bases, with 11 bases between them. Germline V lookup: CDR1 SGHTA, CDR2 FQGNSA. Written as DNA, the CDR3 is TGTGCCAGCAGCCAGGGGAAGAGCTCCTACGAGCAGTACTTC. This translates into CASSQGKSSYEQYF.

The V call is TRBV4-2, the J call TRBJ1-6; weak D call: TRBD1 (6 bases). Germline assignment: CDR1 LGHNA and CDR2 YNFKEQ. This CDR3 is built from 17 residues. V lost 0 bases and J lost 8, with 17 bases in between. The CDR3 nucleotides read TGTGCCAGCAGCCAAGATTCGCAGGGGCCGCCTGATTCACCCCTCCACTTT. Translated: CASSQDSQGPPDSPLHF.

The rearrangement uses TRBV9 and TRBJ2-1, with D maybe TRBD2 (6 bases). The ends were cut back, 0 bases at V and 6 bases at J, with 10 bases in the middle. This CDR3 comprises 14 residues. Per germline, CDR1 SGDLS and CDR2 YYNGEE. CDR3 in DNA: TGTGCCAGCAGCGTAGAAACTAGCAGCAATGAGCAGTTCTTC. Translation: CASSVETSSNEQFF. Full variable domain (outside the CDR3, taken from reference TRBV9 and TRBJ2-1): DSGVTQTPKHLITATGQRVTLRCSPRSGDLSVYWYQQSLDQGLQFLIQYYNGEERAKGNILERFSAQQFPDLHSELNLSSLELGDSALYFCASSVETSSNEQFFGPGTRLTVL.

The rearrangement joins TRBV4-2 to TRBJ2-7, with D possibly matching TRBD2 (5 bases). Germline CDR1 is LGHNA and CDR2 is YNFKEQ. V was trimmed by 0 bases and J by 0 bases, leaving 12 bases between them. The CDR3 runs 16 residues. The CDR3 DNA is TGTGCCAGCAGCCAAGATAGAGAGGGCCCCTCCTACGAGCAGTACTTC. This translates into CASSQDREGPSYEQYF.

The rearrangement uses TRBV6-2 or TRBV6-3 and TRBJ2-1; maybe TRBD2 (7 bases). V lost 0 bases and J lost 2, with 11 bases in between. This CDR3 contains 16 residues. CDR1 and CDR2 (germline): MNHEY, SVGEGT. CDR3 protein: CASSYSAGGPYNEQFF. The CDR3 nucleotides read TGTGCCAGCAGTTACTCTGCCGGGGGGCCCTACAATGAGCAGTTCTTC.

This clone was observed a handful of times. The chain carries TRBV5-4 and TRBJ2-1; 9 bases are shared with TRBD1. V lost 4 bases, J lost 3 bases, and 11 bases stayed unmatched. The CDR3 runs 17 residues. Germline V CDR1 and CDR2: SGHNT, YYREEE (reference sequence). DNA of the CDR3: TGTGCCAGCAGCCCCCAAGGGCTGACAGGGGGCTACAATGAGCAGTTCTTC. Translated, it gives CASSPQGLTGGYNEQFF.

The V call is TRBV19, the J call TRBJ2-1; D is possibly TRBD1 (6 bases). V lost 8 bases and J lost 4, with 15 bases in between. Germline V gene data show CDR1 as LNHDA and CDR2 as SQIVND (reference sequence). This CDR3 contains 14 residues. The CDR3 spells CASSTTGPYNEQFF. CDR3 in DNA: TGTGCCAGTTCGACGACAGGACCATACAATGAGCAGTTCTTC.

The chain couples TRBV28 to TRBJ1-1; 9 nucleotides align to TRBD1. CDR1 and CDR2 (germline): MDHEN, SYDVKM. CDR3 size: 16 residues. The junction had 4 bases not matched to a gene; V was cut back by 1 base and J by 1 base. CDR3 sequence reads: CASSLSGQGRNTEAFF. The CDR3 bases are TGTGCCAGCAGTTTATCGGGACAGGGAAGGAACACTGAAGCTTTCTTT. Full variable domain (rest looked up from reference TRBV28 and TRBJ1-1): DVKVTQSSRYLVKRTGEKVFLECVQDMDHENMFWYRQDPGLGLRLIYFSYDVKMKEKGDIPEGYSVSREKKERFSLILESASTNQTSMYLCASSLSGQGRNTEAFFGQGTRLTVV.

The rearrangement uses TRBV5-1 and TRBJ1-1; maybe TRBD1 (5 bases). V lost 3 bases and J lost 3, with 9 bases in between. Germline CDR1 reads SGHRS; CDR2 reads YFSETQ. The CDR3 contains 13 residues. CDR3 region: CASSSGGHTEAFF. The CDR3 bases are TGCGCCAGCAGCTCGGGGGGTCACACTGAAGCTTTCTTT.

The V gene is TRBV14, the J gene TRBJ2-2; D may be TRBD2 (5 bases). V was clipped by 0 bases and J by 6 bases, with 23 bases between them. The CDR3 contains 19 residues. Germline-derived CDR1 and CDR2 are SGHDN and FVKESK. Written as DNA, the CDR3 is TGTGCCAGCAGCCAAGAAGGAGGAAGTACATCAAAGGTCCCCGGGGAGCTGTTTTTT. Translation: CASSQEGGSTSKVPGELFF.

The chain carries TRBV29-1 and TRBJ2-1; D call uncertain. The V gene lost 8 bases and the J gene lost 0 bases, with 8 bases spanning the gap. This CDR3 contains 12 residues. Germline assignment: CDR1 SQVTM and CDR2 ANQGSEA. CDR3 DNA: TGCAGCTGTCTGAGCTCCTACAATGAGCAGTTCTTC. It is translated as CSCLSSYNEQFF.

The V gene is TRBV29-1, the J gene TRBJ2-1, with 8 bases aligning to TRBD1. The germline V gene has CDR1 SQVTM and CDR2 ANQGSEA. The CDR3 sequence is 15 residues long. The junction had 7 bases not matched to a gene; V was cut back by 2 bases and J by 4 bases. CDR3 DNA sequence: TGCAGCGTTGAACGACGTGGGACAGGATACAATGAGCAGTTCTTC. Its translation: CSVERRGTGYNEQFF.

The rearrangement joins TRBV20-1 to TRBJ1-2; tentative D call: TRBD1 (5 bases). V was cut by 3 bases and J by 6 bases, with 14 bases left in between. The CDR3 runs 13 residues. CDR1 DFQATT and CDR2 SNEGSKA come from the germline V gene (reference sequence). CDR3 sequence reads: CSASTMGGNGYTF. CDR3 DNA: TGCAGTGCTAGTACAATGGGGGGAAATGGCTACACCTTC.

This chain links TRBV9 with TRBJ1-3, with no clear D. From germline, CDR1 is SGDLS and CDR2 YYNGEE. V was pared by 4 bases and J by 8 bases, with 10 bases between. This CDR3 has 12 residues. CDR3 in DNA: TGTGCCAGCAGCCCGCACGAGGACACCATATATTTT. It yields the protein CASSPHEDTIYF.

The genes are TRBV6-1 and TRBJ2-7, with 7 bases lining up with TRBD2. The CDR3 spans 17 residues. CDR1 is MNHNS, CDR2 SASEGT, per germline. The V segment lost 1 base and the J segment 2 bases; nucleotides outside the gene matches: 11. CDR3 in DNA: TGTGCCAGCAGTGAAGTCGGGGGGAGCTTACTTACCTACGAGCAGTACTTC. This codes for CASSEVGGSLLTYEQYF.

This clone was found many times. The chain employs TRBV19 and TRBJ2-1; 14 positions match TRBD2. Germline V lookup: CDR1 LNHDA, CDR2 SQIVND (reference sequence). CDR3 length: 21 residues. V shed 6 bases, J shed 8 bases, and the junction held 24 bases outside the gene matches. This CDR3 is CASSRRGTSGSLVGIGDEQFF. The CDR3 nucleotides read TGTGCCAGTAGCCGCCGAGGGACTAGCGGGAGTTTGGTAGGGATTGGTGATGAGCAGTTCTTC.

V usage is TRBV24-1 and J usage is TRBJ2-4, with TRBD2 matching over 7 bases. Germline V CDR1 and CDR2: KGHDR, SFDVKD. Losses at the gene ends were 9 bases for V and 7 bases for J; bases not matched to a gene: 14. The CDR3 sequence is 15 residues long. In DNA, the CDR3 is TGTGCCACCTCTCCCCGCGGGAGTTTTCGGAACATTCAGTACTTC. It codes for CATSPRGSFRNIQYF.

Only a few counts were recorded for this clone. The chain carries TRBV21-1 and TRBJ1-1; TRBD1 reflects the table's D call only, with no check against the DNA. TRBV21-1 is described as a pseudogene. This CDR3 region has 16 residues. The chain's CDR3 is CASSKETGTMNTEAFF. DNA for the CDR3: TGTGCCAGCAGCAAAGAAACAGGGACCATGAACACTGAAGCTTTCTTT.

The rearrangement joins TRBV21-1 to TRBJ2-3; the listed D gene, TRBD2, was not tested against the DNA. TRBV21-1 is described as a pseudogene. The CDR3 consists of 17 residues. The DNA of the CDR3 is TGTGCCAGCAGCAAAATCCCGGCAGGGACTAGCACAGATACGCAGTATTTT. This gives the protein CASSKIPAGTSTDTQYF.

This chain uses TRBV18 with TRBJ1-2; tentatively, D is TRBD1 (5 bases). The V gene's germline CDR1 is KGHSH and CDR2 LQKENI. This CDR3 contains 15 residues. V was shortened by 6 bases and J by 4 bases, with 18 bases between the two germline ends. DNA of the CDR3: TGTGCCAGCTCCCCGGTGGGCAGGGAGGCCTATGGCTACACCTTC. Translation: CASSPVGREAYGYTF.

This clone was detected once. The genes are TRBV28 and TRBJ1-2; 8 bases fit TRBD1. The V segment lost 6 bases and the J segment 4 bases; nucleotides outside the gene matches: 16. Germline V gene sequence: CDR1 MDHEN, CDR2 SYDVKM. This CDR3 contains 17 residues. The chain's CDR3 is CASRVRIPTGDTYGYTF. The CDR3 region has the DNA TGTGCCAGCAGAGTTAGAATACCGACAGGGGATACCTATGGCTACACCTTC.

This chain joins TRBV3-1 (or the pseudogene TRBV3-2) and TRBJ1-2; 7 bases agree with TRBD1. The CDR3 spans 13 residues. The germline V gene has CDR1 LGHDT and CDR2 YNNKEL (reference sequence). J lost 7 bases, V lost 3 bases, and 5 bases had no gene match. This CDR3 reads CASSHEQGSGYTF. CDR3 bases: TGTGCCAGCAGCCACGAACAGGGGTCTGGCTACACCTTC.

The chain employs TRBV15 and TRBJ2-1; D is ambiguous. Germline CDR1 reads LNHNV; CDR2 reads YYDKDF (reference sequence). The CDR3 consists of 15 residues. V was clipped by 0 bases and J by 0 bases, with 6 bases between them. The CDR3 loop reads CATSRDIGSYNEQFF. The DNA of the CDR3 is TGTGCCACCAGCAGAGATATCGGCTCCTACAATGAGCAGTTCTTC.

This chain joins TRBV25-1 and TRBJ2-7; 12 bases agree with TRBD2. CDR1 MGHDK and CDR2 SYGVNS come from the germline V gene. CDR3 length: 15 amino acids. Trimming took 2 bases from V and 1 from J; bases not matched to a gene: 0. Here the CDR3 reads CASSEGLAGSYEQYF. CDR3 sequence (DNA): TGTGCCAGCAGTGAAGGACTAGCGGGATCCTACGAGCAGTACTTC.

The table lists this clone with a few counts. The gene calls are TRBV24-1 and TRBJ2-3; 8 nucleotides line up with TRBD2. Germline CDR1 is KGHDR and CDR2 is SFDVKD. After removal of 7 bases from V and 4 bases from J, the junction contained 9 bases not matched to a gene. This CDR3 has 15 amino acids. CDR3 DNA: TGTGCCACCAGCCCCGGGACTAGTCGGCCAGATACGCAGTATTTT. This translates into CATSPGTSRPDTQYF.